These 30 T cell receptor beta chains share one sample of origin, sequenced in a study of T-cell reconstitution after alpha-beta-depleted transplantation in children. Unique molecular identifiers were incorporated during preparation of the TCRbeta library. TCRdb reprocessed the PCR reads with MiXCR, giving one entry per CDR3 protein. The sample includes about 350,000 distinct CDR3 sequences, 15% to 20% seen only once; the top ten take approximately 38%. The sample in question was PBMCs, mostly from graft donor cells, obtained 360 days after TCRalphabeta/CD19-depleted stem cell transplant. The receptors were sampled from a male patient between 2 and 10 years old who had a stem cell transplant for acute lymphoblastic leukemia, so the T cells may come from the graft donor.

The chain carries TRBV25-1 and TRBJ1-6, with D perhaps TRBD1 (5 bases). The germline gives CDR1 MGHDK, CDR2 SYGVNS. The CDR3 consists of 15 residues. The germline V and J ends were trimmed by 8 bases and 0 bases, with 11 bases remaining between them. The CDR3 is CASGGYSSYNSPLHF. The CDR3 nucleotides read TGTGCCAGCGGGGGATATAGCTCCTATAATTCACCCCTCCACTTT.

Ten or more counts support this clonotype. The CDR3 DNA reads as TGTGCCAGCAGCTTAGGTCCCCTGACCTACAATGAGCAGTTCTTC. This encodes CASSLGPLTYNEQFF. V is TRBV7-3 and J is TRBJ2-1; no definite D call. Deletions cut 2 bases from V and 2 bases from J, with 10 bases between. CDR1 is SGHTA and CDR2 is FQGTGA in the germline V gene. This CDR3 comprises 15 residues.

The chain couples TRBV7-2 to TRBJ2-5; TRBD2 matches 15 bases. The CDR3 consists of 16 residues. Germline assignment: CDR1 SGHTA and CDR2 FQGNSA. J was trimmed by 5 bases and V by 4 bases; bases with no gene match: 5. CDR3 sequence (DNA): TGTGCCAGCAGCTCGGGACTAGCGGGAGGAGGGGAGACCCAGTACTTC. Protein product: CASSSGLAGGGETQYF.

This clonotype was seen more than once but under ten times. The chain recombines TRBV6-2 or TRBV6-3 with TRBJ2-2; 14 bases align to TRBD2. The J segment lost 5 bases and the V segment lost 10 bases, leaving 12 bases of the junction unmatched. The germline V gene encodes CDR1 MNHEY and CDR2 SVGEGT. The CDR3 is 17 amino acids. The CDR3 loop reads CAIPSGTSGSLTGELFF. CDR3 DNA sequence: TGTGCCATCCCCAGCGGGACTAGCGGGAGTTTGACCGGGGAGCTGTTTTTT.

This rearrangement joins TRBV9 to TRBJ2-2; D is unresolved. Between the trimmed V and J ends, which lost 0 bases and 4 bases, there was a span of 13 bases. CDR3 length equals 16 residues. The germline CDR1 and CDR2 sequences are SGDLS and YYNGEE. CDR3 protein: CASSVGVLVGTGELFF. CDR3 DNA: TGTGCCAGCAGCGTAGGCGTACTGGTCGGCACCGGGGAGCTGTTTTTT.

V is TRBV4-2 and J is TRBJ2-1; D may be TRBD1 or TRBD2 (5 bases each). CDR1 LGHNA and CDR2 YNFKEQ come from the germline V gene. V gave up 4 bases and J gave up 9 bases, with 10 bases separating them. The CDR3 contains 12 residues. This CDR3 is CASSRSGPEQFF. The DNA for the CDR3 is TGTGCCAGCAGCCGTTCGGGACCTGAGCAGTTCTTC.

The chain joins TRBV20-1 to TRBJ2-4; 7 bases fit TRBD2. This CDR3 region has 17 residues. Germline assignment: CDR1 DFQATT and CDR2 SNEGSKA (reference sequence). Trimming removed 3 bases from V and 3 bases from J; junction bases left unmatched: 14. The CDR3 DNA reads TGCAGTGCTAGGGGGCGGGAGACTCAGATACACAAAAACATTCAGTACTTC. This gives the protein CSARGRETQIHKNIQYF.

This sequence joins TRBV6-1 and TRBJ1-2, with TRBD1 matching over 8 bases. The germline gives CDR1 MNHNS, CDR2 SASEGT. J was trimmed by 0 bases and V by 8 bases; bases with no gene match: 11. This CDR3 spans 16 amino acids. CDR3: CASSGGQEGPNYGYTF. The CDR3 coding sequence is TGTGCCAGCTCGGGGGGACAGGAGGGCCCTAACTATGGCTACACCTTC.

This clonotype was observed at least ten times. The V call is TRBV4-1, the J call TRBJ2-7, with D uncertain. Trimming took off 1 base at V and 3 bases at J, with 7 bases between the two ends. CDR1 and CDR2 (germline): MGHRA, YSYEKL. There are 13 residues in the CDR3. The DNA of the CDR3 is TGCGCCAGCAGCCAAGGTTATAGCTACGAGCAGTACTTC. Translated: CASSQGYSYEQYF.

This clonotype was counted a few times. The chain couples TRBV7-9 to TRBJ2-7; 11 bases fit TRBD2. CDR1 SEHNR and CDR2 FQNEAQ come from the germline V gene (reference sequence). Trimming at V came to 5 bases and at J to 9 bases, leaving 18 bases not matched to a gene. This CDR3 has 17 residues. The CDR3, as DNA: TGTGCCAGCAGCCCCCCCGTAGCGGGAGGGCCCGTATTGATGCAGTACTTC. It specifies CASSPPVAGGPVLMQYF.

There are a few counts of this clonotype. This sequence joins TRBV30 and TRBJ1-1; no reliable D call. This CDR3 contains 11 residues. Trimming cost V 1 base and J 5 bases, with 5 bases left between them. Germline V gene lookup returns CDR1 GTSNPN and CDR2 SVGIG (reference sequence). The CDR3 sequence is CAWSAVTEAFF. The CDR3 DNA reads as TGTGCCTGGAGTGCGGTAACTGAAGCTTTCTTT.

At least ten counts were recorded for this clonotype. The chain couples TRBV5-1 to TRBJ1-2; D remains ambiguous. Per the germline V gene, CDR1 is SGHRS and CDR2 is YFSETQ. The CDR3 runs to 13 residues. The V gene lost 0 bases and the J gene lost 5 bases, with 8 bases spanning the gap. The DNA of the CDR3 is TGCGCCAGCAGCTTGGTCGCGGAATATGGCTACACCTTC. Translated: CASSLVAEYGYTF.

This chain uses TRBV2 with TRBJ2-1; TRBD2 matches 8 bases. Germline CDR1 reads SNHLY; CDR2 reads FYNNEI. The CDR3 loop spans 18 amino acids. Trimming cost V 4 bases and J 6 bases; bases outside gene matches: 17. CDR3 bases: TGTGCCAGCAGTGTGCCATCTTCGGTGAGCGGGAGTCCCAATGAGCAGTTCTTC. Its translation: CASSVPSSVSGSPNEQFF.

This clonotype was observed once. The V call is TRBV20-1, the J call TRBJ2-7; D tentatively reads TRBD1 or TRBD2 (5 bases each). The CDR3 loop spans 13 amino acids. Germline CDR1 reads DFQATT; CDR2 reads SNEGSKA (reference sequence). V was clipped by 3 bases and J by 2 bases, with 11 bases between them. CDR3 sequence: CSASPRDPYEQYF. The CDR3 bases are TGCAGTGCTAGTCCCCGGGACCCCTACGAGCAGTACTTC.

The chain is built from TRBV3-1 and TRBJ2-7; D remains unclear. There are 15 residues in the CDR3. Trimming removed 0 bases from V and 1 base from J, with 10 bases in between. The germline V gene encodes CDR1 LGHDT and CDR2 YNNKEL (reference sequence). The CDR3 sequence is CASSQEGAKSYEQYF. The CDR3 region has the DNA TGTGCCAGCAGCCAAGAAGGCGCAAAATCCTACGAGCAGTACTTC.

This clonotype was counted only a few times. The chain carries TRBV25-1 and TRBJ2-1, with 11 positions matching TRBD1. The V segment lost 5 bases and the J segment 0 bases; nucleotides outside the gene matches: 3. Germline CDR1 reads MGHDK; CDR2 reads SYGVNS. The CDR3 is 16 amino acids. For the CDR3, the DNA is TGTGCCAGCAGTTCGGGGACAGGGGGCTCCTACAATGAGCAGTTCTTC. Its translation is CASSSGTGGSYNEQFF.

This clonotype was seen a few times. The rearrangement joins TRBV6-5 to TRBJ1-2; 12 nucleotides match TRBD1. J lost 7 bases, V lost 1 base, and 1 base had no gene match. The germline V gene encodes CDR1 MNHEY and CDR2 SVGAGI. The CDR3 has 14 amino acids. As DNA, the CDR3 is TGTGCCAGCAGTTACTGGGGACAGGGGGCTGGCTACACCTTC. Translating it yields CASSYWGQGAGYTF.

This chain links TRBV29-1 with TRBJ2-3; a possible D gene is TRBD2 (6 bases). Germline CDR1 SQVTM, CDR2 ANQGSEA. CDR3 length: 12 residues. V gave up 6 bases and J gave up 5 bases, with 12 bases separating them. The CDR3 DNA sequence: TGCAGCGTCCTGAAGGAGGGAGATACGCAGTATTTT. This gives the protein CSVLKEGDTQYF.

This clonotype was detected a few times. CDR3 in DNA: TGTGCCAGCACAGGGACAGCGTGGAACACTGAAGCTTTCTTT. Translating gives CASTGTAWNTEAFF. The V gene is TRBV7-2, the J gene TRBJ1-1, with 7 bases fitting TRBD1. The CDR3 spans 14 residues. Germline loops: CDR1 SGHTA, CDR2 FQGNSA. V trimming: 7 bases; J trimming: 1 base; junction bases outside the gene matches: 6. Drawing the rest from reference TRBV7-2 and TRBJ1-1, the complete variable domain is GAGVSQSPSNKVTEKGKDVELRCDPISGHTALYWYRQSLGQGLEFLIYFQGNSAPDKSGLPSDRFSAERTGGSVSTLTIQRTQQEDSAVYLCASTGTAWNTEAFFGQGTRLTVV.

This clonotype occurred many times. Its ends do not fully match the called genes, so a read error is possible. CDR3 DNA sequence: TGTGCTAGCAGCTCCGGCAGGGGGTCCTACGAGCAGTACTTC. Protein sequence: CASSSGRGSYEQYF. V gene TRBV7-7 combines with J gene TRBJ2-7, with 7 bases lining up with TRBD1. CDR1 and CDR2 from the germline V gene are SSHAT and FNYEAQ (reference sequence). There are 14 residues in the CDR3.

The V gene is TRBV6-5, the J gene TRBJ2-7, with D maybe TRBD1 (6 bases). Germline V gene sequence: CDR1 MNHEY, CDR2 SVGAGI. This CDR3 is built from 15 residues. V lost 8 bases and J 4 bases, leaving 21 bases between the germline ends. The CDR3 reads CASLIPGARGYEQYF. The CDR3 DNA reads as TGTGCCAGCCTAATCCCAGGGGCGCGAGGATACGAGCAGTACTTC.

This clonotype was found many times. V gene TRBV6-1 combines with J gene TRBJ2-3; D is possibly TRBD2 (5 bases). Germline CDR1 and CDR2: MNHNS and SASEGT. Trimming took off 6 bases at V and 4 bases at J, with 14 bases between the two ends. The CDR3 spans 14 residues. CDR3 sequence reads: CASSPGWGADTQYF. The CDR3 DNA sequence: TGTGCCAGCAGCCCCGGTTGGGGAGCAGATACGCAGTATTTT.

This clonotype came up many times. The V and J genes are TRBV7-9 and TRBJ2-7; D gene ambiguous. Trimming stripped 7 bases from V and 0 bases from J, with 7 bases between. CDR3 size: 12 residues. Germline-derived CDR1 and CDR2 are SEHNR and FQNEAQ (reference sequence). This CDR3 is CASTLGSYEQYF. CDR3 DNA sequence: TGTGCCAGCACCCTTGGCTCCTACGAGCAGTACTTC.

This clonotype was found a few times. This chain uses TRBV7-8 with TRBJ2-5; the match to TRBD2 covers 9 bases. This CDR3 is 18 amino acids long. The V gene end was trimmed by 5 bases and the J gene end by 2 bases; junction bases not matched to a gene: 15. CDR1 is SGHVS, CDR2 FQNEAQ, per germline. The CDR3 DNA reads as TGTGCCAGCAGCCGCGAACTAACGGGACTAGCAACACAAGAGACCCAGTACTTC. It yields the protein CASSRELTGLATQETQYF. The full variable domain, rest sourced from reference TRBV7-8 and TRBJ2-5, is GAGVSQSPRYKVAKRGQDVALRCDPISGHVSLFWYQQALGQGPEFLTYFQNEAQLDKSGLPSDRFFAERPEGSVSTLKIQRTQQEDSAVYLCASSRELTGLATQETQYFGPGTRLLVL.

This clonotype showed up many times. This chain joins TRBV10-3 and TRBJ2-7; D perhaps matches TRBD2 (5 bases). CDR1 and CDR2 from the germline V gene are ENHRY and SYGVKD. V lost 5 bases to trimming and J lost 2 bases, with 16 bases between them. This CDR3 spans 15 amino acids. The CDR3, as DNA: TGTGCCATCAGTCTATCTAGTGCGGGCCCCTACGAGCAGTACTTC. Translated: CAISLSSAGPYEQYF.

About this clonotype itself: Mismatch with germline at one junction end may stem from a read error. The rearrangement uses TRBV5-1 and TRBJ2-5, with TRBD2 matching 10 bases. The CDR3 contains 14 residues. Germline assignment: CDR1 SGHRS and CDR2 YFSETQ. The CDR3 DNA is TGCGCCAGCAGGGGACTAGCGCCTCAAGGGACCCAGTACTTC. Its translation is CASRGLAPQGTQYF. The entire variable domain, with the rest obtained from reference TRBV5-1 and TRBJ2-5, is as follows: KAGVTQTPRYLIKTRGQQVTLSCSPISGHRSVSWYQQTPGQGLQFLFEYFSETQRNKGNFPGRFSGRQFSNSRSEMNVSTLELGDSALYLCASRGLAPQGTQYFGPGTRLLVL.

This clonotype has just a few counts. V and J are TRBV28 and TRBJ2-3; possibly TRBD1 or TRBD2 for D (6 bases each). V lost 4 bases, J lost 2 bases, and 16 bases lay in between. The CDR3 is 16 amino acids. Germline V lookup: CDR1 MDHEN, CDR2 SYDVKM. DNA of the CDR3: TGTGCCAGCAGTTCCCCTGGAGGGGGAGTCACAGATACGCAGTATTTT. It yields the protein CASSSPGGGVTDTQYF.

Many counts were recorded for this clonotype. CDR3 DNA sequence: TGCGCCAGCAGCCTCGGACTAGCGATAGATACGCAGTATTTT. Translation gives CASSLGLAIDTQYF. This chain links TRBV5-1 with TRBJ2-3, with 9 bases that match TRBD2. CDR1 is SGHRS, CDR2 YFSETQ, per germline. J lost 5 bases, V lost 4 bases, and 5 bases had no gene match. This CDR3 has 14 residues.

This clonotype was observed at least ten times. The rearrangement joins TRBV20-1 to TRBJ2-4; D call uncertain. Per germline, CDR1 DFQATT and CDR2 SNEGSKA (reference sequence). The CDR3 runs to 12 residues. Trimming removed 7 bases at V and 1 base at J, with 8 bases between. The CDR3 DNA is TGCAGTGGGTTCGGGGCCAAAAACATTCAGTACTTC. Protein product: CSGFGAKNIQYF.

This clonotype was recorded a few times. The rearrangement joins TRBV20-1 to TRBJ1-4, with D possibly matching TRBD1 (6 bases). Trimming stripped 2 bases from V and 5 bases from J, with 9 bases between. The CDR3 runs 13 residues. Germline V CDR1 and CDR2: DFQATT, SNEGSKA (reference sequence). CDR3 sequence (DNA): TGCAGTGCTAGAAGGCAGGGGAATGAAAAACTGTTTTTT. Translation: CSARRQGNEKLFF.